This T cell receptor beta chain was profiled in a study of OX40 agonist ivuxolimab in advanced cancers. Libraries were prepared by immunoSEQ multiplex PCR; TCRdb keeps only in-frame clonotypes and omits some of them. The sample holds some 97,000 clones; 90% are singletons and the top ten take about 0.31%. CDR3 length: 16 amino acids. The V gene's germline CDR1 is SGHAT and CDR2 FQNNGV. Between the trimmed V and J ends, which lost 2 bases and 5 bases, there was a span of 17 bases. Only one count was recorded for this clone. Here the sequenced sample was CD4+ or CD8+ T cells sorted from blood, taken in a trial of the OX40 agonist ivuxolimab. The receptor comes from an adult with an advanced solid tumor such as melanoma, head and neck, liver or kidney cancer. This sequence joins TRBV11-2 and TRBJ2-3, with D possibly TRBD2 on 7 matching bases. For the CDR3, the DNA is TGTGCCAGCAGCTTATCGGGGGGCTTATATCGAGATACGCAGTATTTT. This sequence encodes CASSLSGGLYRDTQYF.